A single sample gave rise to the 3 T cell receptor beta chains below, sequenced in a study of blood T cell repertoires in COVID-19 (dated by TCRdb to about 2020). Libraries were made using the immunoSEQ multiplex PCR assay. As stored in TCRdb, this immuneACCESS dataset retains in-frame rearrangements with V and J assigned. A fraction of the clones does not appear; measured against another copy, unresolved V genes explain less than half of the discrepancy, and the remainder lacks a known reason. This sample is represented by tens of thousands of clones; 87% of them were singletons. The ten largest clones capture 20% to 25% of the sample. Sequencing used peripheral blood. These receptors were collected from a woman over 75 with COVID-19, enrolled during active disease.

This clone was counted between two and nine times. The V gene is TRBV7-8, the J gene TRBJ2-7, with TRBD1 identical over 8 bases. Trimming removed 1 base from V and 3 bases from J; junction bases left unmatched: 5. Germline CDR1 is SGHVS and CDR2 is FQNEAQ. The CDR3 has 15 residues. CDR3 protein: CASSLEYGTGYEQYF. The CDR3 bases are TGTGCCAGCAGCTTAGAATACGGGACAGGCTACGAGCAGTACTTC.

The rearrangement links TRBV5-8 to TRBJ1-2; 10 positions match TRBD1. The CDR3 loop spans 17 amino acids. The junction had 11 bases not matched to a gene; V was cut back by 4 bases and J by 2 bases. Germline V gene lookup returns CDR1 SGHTS and CDR2 YDEGEE. CDR3 coding DNA: TGTGCCAGCAGCCTATACAGGACAGGGGGGAGGAACTATGGCTACACCTTC. Amino acid sequence: CASSLYRTGGRNYGYTF.

The V call is TRBV5-1, the J call TRBJ1-2; 12 positions agree with TRBD1. Germline trimming cut 4 bases from V and 8 bases from J; bases unmatched to any gene: 6. Germline CDR1 SGHRS, CDR2 YFSETQ. The CDR3 length is 14 residues. The CDR3 nucleotides are TGCGCCAGCAGCCTGGGGACAGGGGGCGGAGGCTACACCTTC. It is translated as CASSLGTGGGGYTF.